This TCR beta chain was obtained from a study of blood T cell repertoires in COVID-19. As for the study in general: Sample material is recorded as cDNA or gDNA derived from T cells, B-cell-depleted T cells, or PBMCs.

The assay was immunoSEQ multiplex PCR, and TCRdb's table has in-frame clones only and misses some. This table has 150,000 to 250,000 clones, more than 75% appearing once. This CDR3 is 13 amino acids long. V lost 3 bases to trimming and J lost 2 bases; unmatched junction nucleotides: 1. Germline V gene data show CDR1 as SGHRS and CDR2 as YFSETQ. This clone was seen just once. A Seattle source enrolled patients during active infection and followed them longitudinally. Sequencing input: peripheral blood. The receptor was derived from a woman aged 40-49 years with COVID-19, enrolled during active disease. V is TRBV5-1 and J is TRBJ1-2; 7 bases match TRBD1. The CDR3 spells CASSWDRNYGYTF. The CDR3 DNA follows: TGCGCCAGCAGCTGGGACAGAAACTATGGCTACACCTTC.